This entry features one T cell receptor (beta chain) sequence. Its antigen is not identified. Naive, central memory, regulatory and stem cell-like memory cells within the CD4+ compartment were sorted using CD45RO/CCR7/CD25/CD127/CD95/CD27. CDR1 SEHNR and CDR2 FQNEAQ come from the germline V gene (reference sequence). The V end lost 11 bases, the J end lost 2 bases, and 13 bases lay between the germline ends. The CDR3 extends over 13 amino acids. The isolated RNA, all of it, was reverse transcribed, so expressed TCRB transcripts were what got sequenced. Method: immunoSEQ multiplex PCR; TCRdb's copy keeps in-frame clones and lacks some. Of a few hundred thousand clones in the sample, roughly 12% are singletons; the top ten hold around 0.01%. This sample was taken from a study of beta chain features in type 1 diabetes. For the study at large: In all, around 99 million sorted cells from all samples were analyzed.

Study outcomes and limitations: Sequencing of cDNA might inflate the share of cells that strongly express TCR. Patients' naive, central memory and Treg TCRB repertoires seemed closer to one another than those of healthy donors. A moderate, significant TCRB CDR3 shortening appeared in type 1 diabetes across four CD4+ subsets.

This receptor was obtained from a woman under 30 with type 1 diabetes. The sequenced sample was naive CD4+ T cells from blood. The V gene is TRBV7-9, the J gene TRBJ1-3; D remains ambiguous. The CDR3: CAVGGRPGNTIYF. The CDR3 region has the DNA TGTGCCGTGGGTGGGCGACCTGGAAACACCATATATTTT.